What follows are 15 T cell receptor beta chains derived from one specimen sequenced in a study of blood T cell repertoires in COVID-19. Data came from immunoSEQ multiplex PCR; TCRdb stores just in-frame clones and leaves some out. This table has about 130,000 clones, about four fifths appearing once. Sequencing was performed on peripheral blood. These receptors all stem from a woman in her forties or fifties with acute or convalescent COVID-19.

The CDR3 sequence is CASSRERDRGHHEQYF. CDR3 sequence (DNA): TGTGCCAGCAGCCGCGAGCGGGACAGGGGGCACCACGAGCAGTACTTC. The chain combines TRBV11-2 with TRBJ2-7; 12 positions agree with TRBD1. Germline V gene data show CDR1 as SGHAT and CDR2 as FQNNGV. The ends lost 5 bases at V and 5 bases at J; junction bases unmatched: 10. The CDR3 has 16 residues.

This clone was picked up one time. DNA of the CDR3: TGTGCCAGCAGCTTTGGTGCCTCAGGGGACCGCTCCTATAATTCACCCCTCCACTTT. As protein: CASSFGASGDRSYNSPLHF. The chain employs TRBV7-8 and TRBJ1-6, with a weak D call TRBD1 (6 bases). This CDR3 region has 19 residues. Trimming removed 3 bases from V and 0 bases from J, with 18 bases in between. Germline CDR1 SGHVS, CDR2 FQNEAQ.

The chain joins TRBV19 to TRBJ2-3; 9 bases match TRBD1. Germline assignment: CDR1 LNHDA and CDR2 SQIVND (reference sequence). V lost 5 bases and J lost 7; bases outside the gene matches: 13. The CDR3 has 16 amino acids. The CDR3 protein is CASSPRGTGRGNTQYF. The CDR3 nucleotides read TGTGCCAGTAGTCCCCGAGGGACAGGGAGGGGGAATACGCAGTATTTT.

This sequence joins TRBV6-5 and TRBJ1-6, with 7 bases aligning to TRBD1. This CDR3 region has 15 residues. Germline loops: CDR1 MNHEY, CDR2 SVGAGI. Trimming at V came to 6 bases and at J to 8 bases, leaving 10 bases not matched to a gene. CDR3 nucleotide sequence: TGTGCCAGCAGCAAGGACAGGTTATTGTATTCACCCCTCCACTTT. This translates into CASSKDRLLYSPLHF.

This clone has only a few counts. The rearrangement links TRBV19 to TRBJ1-5; 9 positions match TRBD1. This CDR3 contains 17 residues. Germline CDR1 reads LNHDA; CDR2 reads SQIVND (reference sequence). Trimming removed 3 bases from V and 3 bases from J; junction bases left unmatched: 9. CDR3 protein: CASSIGGTGISNQPQHF. As DNA, the CDR3 is TGTGCCAGTAGTATTGGAGGGACAGGGATTTCCAATCAGCCCCAGCATTTT.

The chain links TRBV19 to TRBJ1-4, with D possibly being TRBD1 (6 bases). This CDR3 is built from 15 residues. From germline, CDR1 is LNHDA and CDR2 SQIVND (reference sequence). Trimming removed 3 bases from V and 5 bases from J, with 13 bases in between. The CDR3 reads CASSIQQGRNEKLFF. As DNA, the CDR3 is TGTGCCAGTAGTATCCAACAGGGACGGAATGAAAAACTGTTTTTT.

The chain is built from TRBV30 and TRBJ1-1; 7 bases map to TRBD1. The J segment lost 3 bases and the V segment lost 4 bases, leaving 8 bases of the junction unmatched. From germline, CDR1 is GTSNPN and CDR2 SVGIG (reference sequence). This CDR3 contains 14 residues. Written as DNA, the CDR3 is TGTGCCTGGATTATCCCAGGGGGTGACACTGAAGCTTTCTTT. It encodes CAWIIPGGDTEAFF.

The genes are TRBV9 and TRBJ2-7; TRBD2 matches 7 bases. Germline V gives CDR1 SGDLS, CDR2 YYNGEE. J gave up 8 bases and V 0 bases, and 8 bases lay outside the gene matches. This CDR3 region has 14 residues. As DNA, the CDR3 is TGTGCCAGCAGCGTAGATTCTGGGGGGGGACAGCAGTACTTC. It encodes CASSVDSGGGQQYF.

The chain has TRBV2 and TRBJ2-7, with a tentative D call TRBD1 (5 bases). The length of the CDR3 is 13 residues. V lost 4 bases, J lost 5 bases, and 12 bases lay in between. The germline gives CDR1 SNHLY, CDR2 FYNNEI. The CDR3 DNA reads TGTGCCAGCAGTGCGTTCATGGACAACGAGCAGTACTTC. This sequence encodes CASSAFMDNEQYF.

The V and J genes are TRBV14 and TRBJ1-4, with 9 bases aligning to TRBD1. V gave up 0 bases and J gave up 5 bases; unmatched junction bases: 7. This CDR3 spans 17 amino acids. Germline CDR1 SGHDN, CDR2 FVKESK. CDR3 region: CASSQDLWGTGNEKLFF. The CDR3 DNA reads TGTGCCAGCAGCCAAGATTTGTGGGGGACAGGGAATGAAAAACTGTTTTTT.

The chain carries TRBV5-4 and TRBJ1-2, with TRBD1 identical over 8 bases. Germline V gene sequence: CDR1 SGHNT, CDR2 YYREEE (reference sequence). With 4 bases clipped from V and 4 bases from J, the junction kept 9 bases outside the gene matches. This CDR3 has 15 residues. The CDR3: CASSPRDRNTYGYTF. CDR3 DNA sequence: TGTGCCAGCAGCCCGCGGGACAGGAATACCTATGGCTACACCTTC.

The chain has TRBV4-2 and TRBJ2-1, with a tentative D call TRBD1 (6 bases). CDR3 length equals 16 residues. V was shortened by 1 base and J by 8 bases, with 18 bases between the two germline ends. Germline values: CDR1 LGHNA, CDR2 YNFKEQ. The CDR3 DNA reads TGTGCCAGCAGCCAAGCTCTGAACAGGGCTACGGATGAGCAGTTCTTC. Protein: CASSQALNRATDEQFF.

The rearrangement uses TRBV3-1 (or the pseudogene TRBV3-2) and TRBJ1-2; D remains unclear. The CDR3 has 14 amino acids. The ends were cut back, 4 bases at V and 2 bases at J, with 11 bases in the middle. Germline-derived CDR1 and CDR2 are LGHDT and YNNKEL (reference sequence). CDR3 residues: CASSPLGGNYGYTF. CDR3 in DNA: TGTGCCAGCAGCCCCTTAGGAGGGAACTATGGCTACACCTTC.

The genes are TRBV2 and TRBJ2-2, with a tentative D call TRBD1 (6 bases). Trimming took 9 bases from V and 5 from J, leaving 16 bases between them. CDR3 length equals 14 residues. Germline CDR1 SNHLY, CDR2 FYNNEI. DNA for the CDR3: TGTGCCAGAAAACCCATGGGGGCGACCGGGGAGCTGTTTTTT. Translation: CARKPMGATGELFF.

The rearrangement uses TRBV5-6 and TRBJ2-7, with 11 nucleotides matching TRBD2. From germline, CDR1 is SGHDT and CDR2 YYEEEE. The J segment lost 4 bases and the V segment lost 2 bases, leaving 8 bases of the junction unmatched. The CDR3 length is 16 residues. CDR3 in DNA: TGTGCCAGCAGCTTACCCCGGATAGCGGGGGGGTACGAGCAGTACTTC. This sequence encodes CASSLPRIAGGYEQYF.